The rows below give T cell receptor beta chains drawn from one sample of a study of blood T cell repertoires in COVID-19. The method was immunoSEQ multiplex PCR; TCRdb's version includes in-frame clones alone and lacks a portion of them. The profile covers about 480,000 clones, with approximately 88% appearing a single time and roughly 12% taken by the ten largest. Sample: peripheral blood. The receptor source for this set is a woman in her fifties or sixties with COVID-19, enrolled during active disease. Both conserved end residues are part of each CDR3. A D gene is named only where the DNA matches it firmly. Clone size is given for some rows only: seen once, a few or many times, or a class if the clone is expanded.

>NA|TRBD1|TRBJ1-4|TRBV25-1
TGTGCCAGCAGTGAATGGACAGGGGGCACTAATGAAAAACTGTTTTTT
CASSEWTGGTNEKLFF
>NA|TRBD1|TRBJ2-7|TRBV6-5
TGTGCCAGCAGCCAACGGGACAGACTAACCTACGAGCAGTACTTC
CASSQRDRLTYEQYF
>NA|TRBD1|TRBJ1-4|TRBV27
TGTGCCAGCAGTGTACTCCCGAGGGGGCGTAATGAAAAACTGTTTTTT
CASSVLPRGRNEKLFF
>NA|TRBD2|TRBJ2-1|TRBV7-9
TGTGCCAGTTCGTCGGGGGGTATATCCTACAATGAGCAGTTCTTC
CASSSGGISYNEQFF
>NA|TRBD1|TRBJ1-6|TRBV5-4
TGTGCCAGCAGCTTTGGGACAGGGGGGACACCCCTCCACTTT
CASSFGTGGTPLHF
>NA|TRBD2|TRBJ2-7|TRBV29-1
TGCAGCGTTGAGGATAGCGGGGTAAGGGAGCAGTACTTC
CSVEDSGVREQYF
>NA|NA|TRBJ1-1|TRBV29-1
TGCAGCGTTGGGACATATCTCTCGACTTTCTTT
CSVGTYLSTFF
>NA|NA|TRBJ1-1|TRBV25-1
TGTGCCAGCAGTGAATTAGGGACTGAGGCCTCAGCTTTCTTT
CASSELGTEASAFF
>NA|NA|TRBJ2-1|TRBV6-5
TGTGCCAGCGACAACCCCCACTCTCTAAACAATGAGCAGTTCTTC
CASDNPHSLNNEQFF
>NA|TRBD2|TRBJ2-5|TRBV2
TGTGCCAGCAGTGAGGAGGTAGCGGGGACCCAGTACTTC
CASSEEVAGTQYF
>few|TRBD1|TRBJ1-4|TRBV6-5
TGTGCCAGCAGTTGGACAGGGCATAATGAAAAACTGTTTTTT
CASSWTGHNEKLFF
>NA|NA|TRBJ2-4|TRBV30
TGTGCCTGGAGTGAGGACTTCGTGGTCAAAAACATTCAGTACTTC
CAWSEDFVVKNIQYF
>NA|TRBD1|TRBJ1-4|TRBV9
TGTGCCAGCAGCGTTCTCGGCGGACAGGGGGAAAAACTGTTTTTT
CASSVLGGQGEKLFF
>NA|NA|TRBJ1-4|TRBV2
TGTGCCAGCAGTGAATCTAGAAGTAATGAAAAACTGTTTTTT
CASSESRSNEKLFF
>NA|TRBD1|TRBJ1-2|TRBV18
TGTGCCAGCTCACCCGGGACAGTAGATATCGGGGGCTACACCTTC
CASSPGTVDIGGYTF
>NA|TRBD1|TRBJ1-2|TRBV5-1
TGCGCCAGCAGCTCTGGTGGACAGGGGCAGGGCTACACCTTC
CASSSGGQGQGYTF
>NA|TRBD1|TRBJ2-5|TRBV19
TGTGCCAGTAGTGGCGGGACAGGGAGGGTAGAGACCCAGTACTTC
CASSGGTGRVETQYF
>NA|NA|TRBJ1-1|TRBV6-6
TGTGCCAGCAGTTACCGACTTGAAGCTTTCTTT
CASSYRLEAFF
>NA|NA|TRBJ1-1|TRBV6-6
TGTGCCAGCAGTTACACAGGGACCCAGGGGACTGAAGCTTTCTTT
CASSYTGTQGTEAFF
>NA|NA|TRBJ1-3|TRBV7-9
TGTGCCAGCAGCTACTGGGACATCTCAGCTGGAAACACCATATATTTT
CASSYWDISAGNTIYF
>once|NA|TRBJ2-2|TRBV25-1
TGTGCCAGCAGTGAGGTGGGGGGCACCGGGGAGCTGTTTTTT
CASSEVGGTGELFF
>NA|NA|TRBJ1-1|TRBV29-1
TGCAGCGTTAAGACAGGTGCAGGAACTGAAGCTTTCTTT
CSVKTGAGTEAFF
>NA|TRBD1|TRBJ1-1|TRBV29-1
TGCAGCGTTGAAGGCCAGGGACAGGTACCTGAAGCTTTCTTT
CSVEGQGQVPEAFF
>NA|NA|TRBJ1-1|TRBV5-1
TGCGCCAGCAGCCACGGACTCGGCTCTGAAGCTTTCTTT
CASSHGLGSEAFF
>NA|NA|TRBJ1-4|TRBV4-1
TGCGCCAGCAGCCTCGGGGGGGGTGAAAAACTGTTTTTT
CASSLGGGEKLFF
>NA|NA|TRBJ1-4|TRBV5-1
TGCGCCAGCACCGACAGGACAGATAATGAAAAACTGTTTTTT
CASTDRTDNEKLFF
>NA|NA|TRBJ1-2|TRBV6-2/TRBV6-3
TGTGCCAGCAGCCCCGACAGGTACTATGGCTACACCTTC
CASSPDRYYGYTF